The source of this TCR beta chain is a study of technical replicates of blood from a handful of donors. The germline CDR1 and CDR2 sequences are SEHNR and FQNEAQ (reference sequence). The J segment lost 4 bases and the V segment lost 11 bases, leaving 13 bases of the junction unmatched. The CDR3 is made up of 14 amino acids. Profiling relied on immunoSEQ multiplex PCR, and the TCRdb table lists in-frame clones only, not all of them. Found here are about 98,000 clones, 90% to 97% of them singletons; the top ten hold roughly 0.23%. Material: T cells isolated from PBMCs. The receptor comes from a human donor in good health. This rearrangement joins TRBV7-9 to TRBJ1-1; 7 bases are a match to TRBD1. The CDR3 loop reads CAPDREGWGTEAFF. The CDR3 DNA is TGTGCCCCCGACAGGGAAGGATGGGGCACTGAAGCTTTCTTT.